This T cell receptor (beta chain) was sequenced in a study of spatial heterogeneity in lung cancer. Each CDR3 protein is one row after TCRdb ran MiXCR on the 5' RACE reads. The sample includes fewer than 100,000 distinct CDR3 sequences, roughly 19% of them seen just once. The time point here: blood at routine non-recurrence follow-up after resection. Trimming shortened V by 7 bases and J by 0 bases, and 10 bases separated the two germline ends. From germline, CDR1 is SQVTM and CDR2 ANQGSEA. The CDR3 totals 12 residues. The sequences come from PBMCs, collected at follow-up. The clonotype comes from a male donor with early-stage non-small cell lung cancer. The chain couples TRBV29-1 to TRBJ2-7; D perhaps matches TRBD1 (6 bases). CDR3 loop: CSAGQNSYEQYF. The CDR3 nucleotides read TGCAGCGCGGGACAAAACTCCTACGAGCAGTACTTC.